This TCR beta chain was captured in a study of blood T cell repertoires in COVID-19. Across the study: The origin of the acute and convalescent COVID-19 samples was the United States, Italy and Spain.

Clones were read by immunoSEQ multiplex PCR, and TCRdb kept only the in-frame ones, dropping some. The table lists 100,000 to 150,000 clones, around nine tenths of them singletons. Germline CDR1 is SGHRS and CDR2 is YFSETQ. The CDR3 is 14 amino acids. The ends lost 9 bases at V and 6 bases at J; junction bases unmatched: 8. The chain recombines TRBV5-1 with TRBJ2-1, with 11 bases lining up with TRBD1. The sequenced sample was peripheral blood. The TCR was taken from an elderly woman with acute or convalescent COVID-19. This CDR3 reads CATTGTGGGNEQFF. The CDR3, as DNA: TGCGCCACTACCGGGACAGGGGGAGGCAATGAGCAGTTCTTC.